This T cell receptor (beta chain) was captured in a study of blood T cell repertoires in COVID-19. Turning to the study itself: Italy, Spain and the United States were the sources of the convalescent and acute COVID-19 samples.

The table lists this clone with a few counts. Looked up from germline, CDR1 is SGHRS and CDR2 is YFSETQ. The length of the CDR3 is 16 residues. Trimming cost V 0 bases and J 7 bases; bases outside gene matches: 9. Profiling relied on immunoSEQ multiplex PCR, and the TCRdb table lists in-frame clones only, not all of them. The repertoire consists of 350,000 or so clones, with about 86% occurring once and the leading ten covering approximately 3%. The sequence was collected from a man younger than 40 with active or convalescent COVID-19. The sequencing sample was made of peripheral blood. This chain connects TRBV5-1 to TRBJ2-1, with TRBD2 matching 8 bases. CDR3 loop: CASSLGTSRATNEQFF. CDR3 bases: TGCGCCAGCAGCTTGGGGACTAGCAGGGCTACAAATGAGCAGTTCTTC.